Detailed here is one TCR beta chain. Its antigen is unknown. Exclusion criteria comprised uncontrolled infection, other autoimmune disease, pregnancy or lactation. Based on clinical symptoms, serum thyroxine and TRAb, thyroid ultrasound and orbital computed tomography, diagnoses were reached. From germline, CDR1 is SGHDT and CDR2 YYEEEE. J gave up 5 bases and V 1 base, and 8 bases lay outside the gene matches. CDR3 length: 16 amino acids. The data originate from a study of T cells in Graves' hyperthyroidism and ophthalmopathy. General study results and limits: Blood also contained most expanded thyroid clonotypes above 0.001.

RNA transcripts served as the template for amplifying TCR beta CDR3 regions. The HTBI set primed first-round TCR CDR3 RT-PCR. MiXCR was run by TCRdb on the multiplex PCR reads, yielding one entry per CDR3 protein. Here the sample spans fewer than 250,000 distinct CDR3 sequences, around 15% being singletons. The chain is built from TRBV5-6 and TRBJ2-1, with 8 bases lining up with TRBD2. Sequencing used blood. The sequence came from a woman under 30 with Graves' ophthalmopathy. Here the CDR3 reads CASSLLERGSNNEQFF. In DNA form, the CDR3 reads TGTGCCAGCAGCTTGCTGGAGCGGGGGAGCAACAATGAGCAGTTCTTC.